This T cell receptor beta chain was documented in a study of tumor and adjacent non-tumor tissue in lung cancer. The wider study: There were 11 to 13 adenocarcinoma, a couple of squamous cell carcinoma and 1 small cell lung cancer cases. Study conclusions and caveats: In normal lung, the top 100 clones were significantly more dominant than in tumor. Tumor tissue had significantly higher TCR diversity than normal lung.

TCRbeta libraries were built with three rounds of nested PCR, modified from ARM-PCR. TCRdb passed the multiplex PCR reads through MiXCR, listing each CDR3 protein once. Among approximately 75,000 distinct CDR3 sequences, about three quarters were seen once, and the ten largest hold about an eighth. Remarks on this clonotype: As yet, its antigen is unknown. One end of the junction does not line up with germline, which may come from a read error.

No cell sorting was done before RNA was extracted from the tissue. Chemotherapy-naive patients with new lung cancer underwent thoracic surgery in China, August–November 2014. Sequencing used lung tumor tissue. This sequence was found in a woman aged 45 to 65 with non-small cell lung cancer.

The CDR3 region has the DNA TGTGTCAGCAGCGCCGAAACCTCAGGGGGCGCCGACACTGAAGCTTTCTTT. It translates to CVSSAETSGGADTEAFF. The V call is TRBV5-4, the J call TRBJ1-1; 8 bases map to TRBD1. The germline V gene encodes CDR1 SGHNT and CDR2 YYREEE (reference sequence). The CDR3 totals 17 residues.